The clone carrying this T cell receptor (beta chain) was recorded a few times. Its specificity is not known. TCRdb analysed the 5' RACE reads with MiXCR anew, one entry per CDR3 protein. The sample lists roughly 310,000 distinct CDR3 sequences; approximately 15% were seen once. The CDR3 spans 13 residues. The V segment lost 7 bases and the J segment 4 bases; nucleotides outside the gene matches: 8. Germline CDR1 and CDR2: SQVTM and ANQGSEA. The data stem from a study of T-cell memory formation after mild COVID-19. Study-wide results and caveats: Day 15 to 85 contractors were CD4/CD8 balanced; later expanders leaned CD4+.

The receptor was isolated from a man younger than 35 who had mild COVID-19 (a few samples of this study predate the infection). Cell type and time point are not known. The sequencing sample was made of PBMCs or a T cell subset sorted from them (not recorded which). The chain employs TRBV29-1 and TRBJ1-2; 8 bases agree with TRBD1. This chain's CDR3 is CSGGGRGPYGYTF. DNA of the CDR3: TGCAGCGGAGGGGGCAGGGGGCCCTATGGCTACACCTTC.